A selection of T cell receptor beta chains follows, all from one sample in a study of blood T cell repertoires in COVID-19. Some clones are missing from TCRdb's copy, which holds only in-frame ones; the method was immunoSEQ multiplex PCR. The table lists 300,000 to 400,000 clones, roughly 89% of them singletons. The sequenced sample consisted of PBMCs or T cells enriched from blood (not recorded which). The origin of the receptors is a man aged 60 to 75 who had recovered from COVID-19. Both conserved end residues are part of each CDR3. The D gene is left open where the match is weak.

D gene	V gene	J gene	CDR3 length	CDR3 protein
TRBD1	TRBV15	TRBJ2-6	16	CATWDRGSGSANVLTF
TRBD2	TRBV7-3	TRBJ2-1	15	CASSYQSGIGNEQFF
TRBD1	TRBV4-1	TRBJ1-1	17	CASSRVGQGIKNTEAFF
TRBD2	TRBV24-1	TRBJ2-1	16	CATSDPGLAGHNEQFF
-	TRBV3-1/TRBV3-2	TRBJ1-2	14	CASSYRDSRNGYTF
-	TRBV7-3	TRBJ1-6	14	CASTRDYYNSPLHF
TRBD2	TRBV18	TRBJ2-3	16	CASSPRTSGGTDTQYF
-	TRBV7-2	TRBJ1-2	14	CASSLESVSYGYTF
-	TRBV9	TRBJ1-2	13	CASSVNPGEGYTF
TRBD1	TRBV6-5	TRBJ2-5	16	CASSYSRDRGGETQYF
TRBD2	TRBV11-1	TRBJ2-7	15	CASSRGGSADYEQYF
-	TRBV5-4	TRBJ2-1	14	CASSLDSTYNEQFF
TRBD1	TRBV5-1	TRBJ2-5	15	CASSLGGTGEETQYF
-	TRBV28	TRBJ2-7	11	CASLGAYEQYF
TRBD2	TRBV9	TRBJ2-1	18	CASSVGQGGGRADNEQFF
-	TRBV16	TRBJ1-4	13	CASSRGSNEKLFF
-	TRBV12-3/TRBV12-4	TRBJ2-7	12	CASSLVRYEQYF
TRBD2	TRBV5-1	TRBJ2-3	15	CASRLVLADTDTQYF
-	TRBV18	TRBJ2-5	15	CASSPRLDERETQYF
TRBD2	TRBV6-6	TRBJ2-7	14	CASSSGRGGYEQYF
-	TRBV30	TRBJ1-2	15	CAWRNPLRGDYGYTF
-	TRBV18	TRBJ1-3	16	CASSPNGPGVQNTIYF
TRBD2	TRBV10-3	TRBJ2-7	16	CAISALIAGGGNEQYF
-	TRBV7-2	TRBJ2-1	13	CASSFGTYNEQFF
TRBD2	TRBV28	TRBJ2-1	16	CASSLAGLADDNEQFF
-	TRBV4-1	TRBJ2-2	17	CASSQGRAGWYAGELFF
-	TRBV7-3	TRBJ1-6	15	CASSSTGLYNSPLHF
TRBD1	TRBV29-1	TRBJ1-2	12	CSVLEGAKGYTF
TRBD2	TRBV6-1	TRBJ2-2	20	CASSATAGLAGGRDTGELFF
TRBD1	TRBV5-1	TRBJ1-2	15	CASSTLTGGAEGYTF
TRBD1	TRBV6-2/TRBV6-3	TRBJ1-3	18	CASSYFRDSSFSGNTIYF
-	TRBV7-9	TRBJ1-2	13	CASSSTYVPGYTF
-	TRBV30	TRBJ1-5	16	CAWRPPGTPSNQPQHF
TRBD2	TRBV7-3	TRBJ2-1	16	CASSLRLAGGVGEQFF
-	TRBV24-1	TRBJ2-3	12	CASAGATDTQYF
TRBD2	TRBV6-1	TRBJ2-4	16	CASSESLAGGQNIQYF
-	TRBV5-1	TRBJ1-2	13	CASSLWDKQGYTF
TRBD1	TRBV13	TRBJ2-1	20	CASSSRDRAFGRDDRNEQFF
TRBD2	TRBV29-1	TRBJ2-1	14	CSSTGTSGSDEQFF
TRBD1	TRBV5-6	TRBJ2-7	15	CASSLPQGATYEQYF
TRBD2	TRBV18	TRBJ2-1	19	CASSPYPAGGSSSYNEQFF
-	TRBV5-1	TRBJ2-1	15	CASRVNRDTANEQFF